This T cell receptor (beta chain) was sequenced for a study of T cells in Graves' hyperthyroidism and ophthalmopathy. Study conclusions and caveats: A 13 V-J signature model discriminated ophthalmopathy versus stable hyperthyroidism. Ophthalmopathy got predicted by the model a median around 6.8 months before its onset.

With regard to this clonotype: Antigen specificity is unknown.

Amplified TCR beta CDR3 regions derived from RNA transcripts. Using the HTBI primer set, a first-round RT-PCR was run on the TCR CDR3. TCRdb re-analysed the multiplex PCR reads in MiXCR, keeping a single row per CDR3 protein. The sample holds about 760,000 distinct CDR3 sequences, under 45% seen once. This CDR3 has 15 residues. Germline values: CDR1 SEHNR, CDR2 FQNEAQ (reference sequence). V gave up 3 bases and J gave up 6 bases, with 18 bases separating them. Stable disease denoted Graves' hyperthyroidism without ophthalmopathy progression within 18 months. Recently diagnosed hyperthyroidism of less than 2 months' duration affected patients aged 18 to 65.

The sequence came from a woman in her thirties or forties with Graves' hyperthyroidism. The V and J genes are TRBV7-9 and TRBJ2-7; TRBD2 might be the D (5 bases). The sequenced sample was blood. The CDR3 loop reads CASSFGGPRAAEQYF. The CDR3 nucleotides read TGTGCCAGCAGCTTCGGCGGGCCACGGGCCGCCGAGCAGTACTTC.